Presented here are 25 T cell receptor beta chains from one specimen sequenced in a study of T cell repertoires in cytomegalovirus infection. Their antigens remain unidentified. TCRdb re-called the reads with MiXCR, one entry per CDR3 protein. The sample has roughly 500,000 distinct CDR3 sequences, about 33% seen once. The source was cultured PBMCs, collected from culture after CMV antigen stimulation. Source of these receptors: a human donor in good health (CMV status not recorded). Some clones in this sample may be carry-over from other donors' samples.

The chain carries TRBV5-1 and TRBJ2-5; 7 bases match TRBD2. The J segment lost 1 base and the V segment lost 1 base, leaving 1 base of the junction unmatched. Per germline, CDR1 SGHRS and CDR2 YFSETQ. The CDR3 is 14 residues long. CDR3 protein: CASSLTSAQETQYF. The CDR3 nucleotides are TGCGCCAGCAGCTTGACTAGCGCCCAAGAGACCCAGTACTTC.

This clonotype was detected ten times or more. This chain joins TRBV7-8 and TRBJ1-2; D gene ambiguous. Trimming shortened V by 5 bases and J by 10 bases, and 23 bases separated the two germline ends. Germline V gene data show CDR1 as SGHVS and CDR2 as FQNEAQ. The CDR3 is 15 residues long. DNA for the CDR3: TGTGCCAGCAGCGGTGGAGGGTATCCTTTTAAGGACTACACCTTC. Amino acids: CASSGGGYPFKDYTF.

The rearrangement uses TRBV20-1 and TRBJ2-1; the match to TRBD2 covers 8 bases. CDR3 length equals 15 residues. J lost 6 bases, V lost 5 bases, and 12 bases had no gene match. In germline, CDR1 is DFQATT, CDR2 SNEGSKA (reference sequence). The CDR3 DNA reads TGCAGTGCTCCGAGGGCGGGGGGCCCCCCCAATGAGCAGTTCTTC. Translation: CSAPRAGGPPNEQFF.

The CDR3 DNA reads as TGTGCCACCAGTGATTTGTGGACCGGGAGGGGAGCTTTCTTT. This gives the protein CATSDLWTGRGAFF. The chain uses TRBV24-1 and TRBJ1-1; tentatively, D is TRBD1 (5 bases). V dropped 0 bases and J dropped 10 bases, with 14 bases sitting between them. The CDR3 is made up of 14 amino acids. Germline CDR1 KGHDR, CDR2 SFDVKD.

The J gene is TRBJ2-7, the V gene TRBV6-2 or TRBV6-3, with D perhaps TRBD2 (6 bases). Trimming took off 2 bases at V and 3 bases at J, with 11 bases between the two ends. The CDR3 extends over 14 amino acids. CDR1 MNHEY and CDR2 SVGEGT come from the germline V gene. The DNA of the CDR3 is TGTGCCAGCAGTTACCTCGGGAGTCGCTACGAGCAGTACTTC. Its protein is CASSYLGSRYEQYF.

This chain uses TRBV11-2 with TRBJ2-7; 10 bases agree with TRBD2. CDR1 SGHAT and CDR2 FQNNGV come from the germline V gene. V was pared by 8 bases and J by 2 bases, with 6 bases of the junction left unmatched. This CDR3 region has 14 residues. The CDR3 DNA follows: TGTGCCAGCCGGACTAGCGGATTTACCTACGAGCAGTACTTC. This encodes CASRTSGFTYEQYF.

The CDR3 here is CASSIEGGTRYPPETQYF. The CDR3 region has the DNA TGTGCCAGTAGTATAGAAGGAGGAACCAGGTACCCTCCGGAGACCCAGTACTTC. V usage is TRBV19 and J usage is TRBJ2-5; weak D call: TRBD2 (5 bases). V was cut by 0 bases and J by 5 bases, with 22 bases left in between. Looked up from germline, CDR1 is LNHDA and CDR2 is SQIVND (reference sequence). This CDR3 is 18 amino acids long.

The V gene is TRBV28, the J gene TRBJ2-3, with 12 bases that match TRBD2. This CDR3 contains 18 residues. Germline CDR1 is MDHEN and CDR2 is SYDVKM. V trimming: 2 bases; J trimming: 3 bases; junction bases outside the gene matches: 9. CDR3: CASSLLGLAGLLTDTQYF. The CDR3 DNA reads as TGTGCCAGCAGTTTACTGGGACTAGCGGGCCTTTTAACAGATACGCAGTATTTT.

The CDR3 region is CASTSSGGETQYF. In nucleotides, the CDR3 is TGTGCCAGCACCTCTTCAGGGGGAGAGACCCAGTACTTC. This chain links TRBV5-6 with TRBJ2-5, with 7 nucleotides matching TRBD1. The J segment lost 4 bases and the V segment lost 6 bases, leaving 6 bases of the junction unmatched. Germline CDR1 and CDR2: SGHDT and YYEEEE. The CDR3 has 13 residues.

This chain links TRBV5-1 with TRBJ2-1; TRBD2 is a possible D gene (5 bases). The ends were cut back, 0 bases at V and 11 bases at J, with 12 bases in the middle. Germline V CDR1 and CDR2: SGHRS, YFSETQ. The CDR3 runs to 13 residues. CDR3 sequence: CASSLEGRAKQFF. The DNA of the CDR3 is TGCGCCAGCAGCTTGGAAGGGAGAGCCAAGCAGTTCTTC.

V and J are TRBV24-1 and TRBJ1-1; D gene ambiguous. Germline assignment: CDR1 KGHDR and CDR2 SFDVKD. Trimming removed 3 bases at V and 1 base at J, with 8 bases between. CDR3 length: 14 residues. The CDR3, as DNA: TGTGCCACCAGTGATGGTGGAGCGAACACTGAAGCTTTCTTT. It encodes CATSDGGANTEAFF.

J is TRBJ2-3 and V is TRBV10-2; 11 bases agree with TRBD2. Germline CDR1 WSHSY, CDR2 SAAADI. The CDR3 loop spans 16 amino acids. The ends lost 3 bases at V and 2 bases at J; junction bases unmatched: 4. CDR3 amino acids: CASSDLAGGPTDTQYF. The CDR3 nucleotides are TGCGCCAGCAGTGATTTAGCGGGAGGGCCCACAGATACGCAGTATTTT.

This clonotype has ten or more counts. The chain recombines TRBV7-7 with TRBJ2-3; TRBD2 matches 8 bases. CDR3 length equals 13 residues. Germline assignment: CDR1 SSHAT and CDR2 FNYEAQ (reference sequence). The V segment lost 8 bases and the J segment 3 bases; nucleotides outside the gene matches: 4. This chain's CDR3 is CASGASGTDTQYF. The CDR3 region has the DNA TGTGCCAGCGGGGCTAGCGGGACAGATACGCAGTATTTT.

This clonotype has only a few counts. The chain recombines TRBV19 with TRBJ1-1; D is ambiguous. This CDR3 contains 13 residues. Germline loops: CDR1 LNHDA, CDR2 SQIVND (reference sequence). V was shortened by 1 base and J by 1 base, with 4 bases between the two germline ends. The CDR3 reads CASSIGPNTEAFF. CDR3 in DNA: TGTGCCAGTAGTATAGGGCCGAACACTGAAGCTTTCTTT. Drawing the rest from reference TRBV19 and TRBJ1-1, the complete variable domain is DGGITQSPKYLFRKEGQNVTLSCEQNLNHDAMYWYRQDPGQGLRLIYYSQIVNDFQKGDIAEGYSVSREKKESFPLTVTSAQKNPTAFYLCASSIGPNTEAFFGQGTRLTVV.

This chain uses TRBV19 with TRBJ1-1; the D is unclear. This CDR3 has 12 amino acids. Between the trimmed V and J ends, which lost 1 base and 7 bases, there was a span of 7 bases. The germline V gene encodes CDR1 LNHDA and CDR2 SQIVND (reference sequence). CDR3 in amino acids: CASSIGRVEAFF. As DNA, the CDR3 is TGTGCCAGTAGTATAGGACGGGTTGAAGCTTTCTTT.

The sample holds a few counts of this clonotype. This CDR3 reads CASSLRRGGSSSNGYTF. CDR3 bases: TGTGCCAGCAGTTTACGCCGTGGAGGGAGCTCGTCTAATGGCTACACCTTC. The rearrangement joins TRBV27 to TRBJ1-2; D unclear. CDR1 and CDR2 (germline): MNHEY, SMNVEV (reference sequence). The CDR3 contains 17 residues. V was cut by 2 bases and J by 6 bases, with 22 bases left in between.

A few counts support this clonotype. V usage is TRBV7-8 and J usage is TRBJ2-1; 9 bases agree with TRBD2. The CDR3 has 14 amino acids. CDR1 is SGHVS, CDR2 FQNEAQ, per germline. Trimming removed 6 bases from V and 4 bases from J; junction bases left unmatched: 4. CDR3 sequence reads: CASRVREGYNEQFF. The CDR3 region has the DNA TGTGCCAGCAGAGTGCGGGAGGGTTACAATGAGCAGTTCTTC.

The chain combines TRBV11-2 with TRBJ2-1; D tentatively fits TRBD1 or TRBD2 (6 bases each). CDR1 and CDR2 (germline): SGHAT, FQNNGV. The CDR3 has 19 residues. V lost 0 bases and J 4 bases, leaving 22 bases between the germline ends. The DNA of the CDR3 is TGTGCCAGCAGCTTAGAAGAGGGGACACTAGCTACTTATTACAATGAGCAGTTCTTC. This translates into CASSLEEGTLATYYNEQFF.

This clonotype was found a few times. V is TRBV12-3 or TRBV12-4 and J is TRBJ1-5, with 12 bases lining up with TRBD1. The CDR3 length is 16 residues. Trimming at V came to 6 bases and at J to 1 base, leaving 4 bases not matched to a gene. The CDR3 sequence is CASRGQGARSNQPQHF. The CDR3 DNA sequence: TGTGCCAGCAGGGGACAGGGGGCTAGGAGCAATCAGCCCCAGCATTTT.

J is TRBJ2-1 and V is TRBV27; 8 positions agree with TRBD1. There are 17 residues in the CDR3. The J segment lost 0 bases and the V segment lost 3 bases, leaving 7 bases of the junction unmatched. Looked up from germline, CDR1 is MNHEY and CDR2 is SMNVEV (reference sequence). The CDR3 sequence: CASSLATGASSYNEQFF. CDR3 nucleotides: TGTGCCAGCAGTTTGGCGACAGGGGCGAGCTCCTACAATGAGCAGTTCTTC.

The chain combines TRBV11-3 with TRBJ1-5; D is uncertain. The V gene's germline CDR1 is SGHNT and CDR2 YENEEA. Trimming removed 5 bases at V and 7 bases at J, with 12 bases between. The CDR3 runs 13 residues. The DNA for the CDR3 is TGTGCCAGCAGCCTCACGACTGAGCAGCCCCAGCATTTT. It encodes CASSLTTEQPQHF.

In this sample, this clonotype turned up a few times. The chain couples TRBV7-2 to TRBJ1-2, with a weak D call TRBD1 (5 bases). Germline assignment: CDR1 SGHTA and CDR2 FQGNSA. V was trimmed by 1 base and J by 2 bases, leaving 8 bases between them. The CDR3 spans 14 residues. DNA for the CDR3: TGTGCCAGCAGCTTAGTCGACAGAAACTATGGCTACACCTTC. Translation: CASSLVDRNYGYTF. Full variable domain (rest looked up from reference TRBV7-2 and TRBJ1-2): GAGVSQSPSNKVTEKGKDVELRCDPISGHTALYWYRQSLGQGLEFLIYFQGNSAPDKSGLPSDRFSAERTGGSVSTLTIQRTQQEDSAVYLCASSLVDRNYGYTFGSGTRLTVV.

The J gene is TRBJ2-3, the V gene TRBV9; 7 bases fit TRBD1. The V and J ends lost 3 bases and 4 bases, in that order; junction bases with no gene match: 11. This CDR3 region has 16 residues. CDR1 SGDLS and CDR2 YYNGEE come from the germline V gene. The CDR3 here is CASSGRQGSWADTQYF. The CDR3 coding sequence is TGTGCCAGCAGCGGGCGACAGGGCTCATGGGCAGATACGCAGTATTTT. Complete variable domain (other parts from reference TRBV9 and TRBJ2-3): DSGVTQTPKHLITATGQRVTLRCSPRSGDLSVYWYQQSLDQGLQFLIQYYNGEERAKGNILERFSAQQFPDLHSELNLSSLELGDSALYFCASSGRQGSWADTQYFGPGTRLTVL.

J is TRBJ1-1 and V is TRBV7-9; possible D gene TRBD1, 6 bases. The CDR3 length is 13 residues. Germline-derived CDR1 and CDR2 are SEHNR and FQNEAQ (reference sequence). Trimming stripped 4 bases from V and 4 bases from J, with 10 bases between. The CDR3 nucleotides read TGTGCCAGCAGCTCAGGGGTAGGCACTGAAGCTTTCTTT. Protein product: CASSSGVGTEAFF.

The chain uses TRBV7-3 and TRBJ2-1; D assignment may be TRBD1 or TRBD2 (5 bases each). The V end was cut by 8 bases, the J end by 4 bases, with 12 bases between. Per germline, CDR1 SGHTA and CDR2 FQGTGA. This CDR3 spans 13 amino acids. CDR3 loop: CASSGPPYNEQFF. CDR3 sequence (DNA): TGTGCCAGCTCGGGACCTCCATACAATGAGCAGTTCTTC.